The 19 T cell receptor beta chains below were found in one sample sequenced in a study of cytomegalovirus exposure and HLA in healthy donors. The PCR contained 60 Vbeta and 13 Jbeta primers. Assay: immunoSEQ multiplex PCR; the TCRdb copy retains only in-frame clones and omits some. The sample lists roughly 110,000 clones, approximately 67% seen once, with roughly 8.3% in the top ten. The sample comprised PBMCs. All receptors come from a man aged 18 to 35 in good health and CMV-seropositive.

This chain uses TRBV6-5 with TRBJ2-1; a possible D gene is TRBD2 (6 bases). The length of the CDR3 is 13 residues. Germline V gene sequence: CDR1 MNHEY, CDR2 SVGAGI. Deletions cut 5 bases from V and 8 bases from J, with 13 bases between. This CDR3 reads CASSKPPGDEQFF. DNA of the CDR3: TGTGCCAGCAGTAAGCCCCCGGGGGATGAGCAGTTCTTC.

The sample holds a few counts of this clone. The rearrangement links TRBV27 to TRBJ1-2, with TRBD1 as a possible D gene (6 bases). Germline V lookup: CDR1 MNHEY, CDR2 SMNVEV (reference sequence). This CDR3 is 16 amino acids long. The V end lost 6 bases, the J end lost 0 bases, and 17 bases lay between the germline ends. This CDR3 is CASSRSGTTPNYGYTF. In nucleotides, the CDR3 is TGTGCCAGCAGCCGATCTGGGACAACACCTAACTATGGCTACACCTTC.

The chain combines TRBV6-1 with TRBJ1-5; no firm D call. This CDR3 is built from 15 residues. Trimming pared 1 base from V and 7 bases from J, leaving 14 bases between. The germline V gene has CDR1 MNHNS and CDR2 SASEGT. CDR3 bases: TGTGCCAGCAGTGAAGGGGCAGAGGGTTGGCAGCCCCAGCATTTT. Protein: CASSEGAEGWQPQHF.

This clone appeared a few times. V usage is TRBV6-6 and J usage is TRBJ2-7; D is uncertain. This CDR3 comprises 14 residues. V was trimmed by 7 bases and J by 0 bases, leaving 13 bases between them. Germline V gene data show CDR1 as MNHNY and CDR2 as SVGAGI (reference sequence). DNA of the CDR3: TGTGCCAGCAATAAGGAGCCGAGCTCCTACGAGCAGTACTTC. Translating gives CASNKEPSSYEQYF.

A note on this clone: In the same sample, other DNA sequences code for this CDR3. The chain employs TRBV5-6 and TRBJ2-5; D is perhaps TRBD2 (7 bases). CDR1 SGHDT and CDR2 YYEEEE come from the germline V gene. V was shortened by 5 bases and J by 5 bases, with 19 bases between the two germline ends. CDR3 size: 15 residues. For the CDR3, the DNA is TGTGCCAGCAGTTTATTTGGCGGGGGCGGTGAGACCCAGTACTTC. Translation: CASSLFGGGGETQYF.

The chain recombines TRBV28 with TRBJ1-6; a possible D gene is TRBD1 (5 bases). Trimming took 5 bases from V and 13 from J, leaving 18 bases between them. Germline V gene sequence: CDR1 MDHEN, CDR2 SYDVKM. The CDR3 runs to 14 residues. CDR3 DNA sequence: TGTGCCAGCAGTCCAACCCAACGGGGGATCCCCCTCCACTTT. Amino acids: CASSPTQRGIPLHF.

The genes are TRBV25-1 and TRBJ2-5; TRBD1 is a possible D gene (6 bases). The germline CDR1 and CDR2 sequences are MGHDK and SYGVNS. V shed 4 bases and J shed 1 base, with 10 bases lying between them. The CDR3 is made up of 14 amino acids. The CDR3 is CASSGGQPQETQYF. Here the CDR3 DNA reads TGTGCCAGCAGTGGAGGACAGCCCCAAGAGACCCAGTACTTC.

The rearrangement uses TRBV30 and TRBJ1-5, with D tentatively TRBD1 (6 bases). The CDR3 consists of 14 residues. V was clipped by 0 bases and J by 11 bases, with 17 bases between them. Germline-derived CDR1 and CDR2 are GTSNPN and SVGIG (reference sequence). The CDR3: CAWSVAGGAGAQHF. The CDR3 DNA reads as TGTGCCTGGAGTGTAGCTGGGGGGGCTGGAGCCCAGCATTTT.

This clone was detected a few times. The rearrangement joins TRBV4-1 to TRBJ2-6, with D possibly matching TRBD1 (8 bases). Germline values: CDR1 MGHRA, CDR2 YSYEKL. The ends were cut back, 1 base at V and 2 bases at J, with 18 bases in the middle. The CDR3 is made up of 19 amino acids. CDR3 in amino acids: CASSQAQGGAEAGANVLTF. The CDR3 nucleotides read TGCGCCAGCAGCCAAGCACAGGGGGGGGCAGAAGCTGGGGCCAACGTCCTGACTTTC.

The chain couples TRBV10-1 to TRBJ1-6; 8 nucleotides line up with TRBD1. Germline loops: CDR1 WNHNN, CDR2 SYGVQD (reference sequence). V was pared by 5 bases and J by 10 bases, with 4 bases of the junction left unmatched. CDR3 length: 13 residues. CDR3 nucleotides: TGCGCCAGCAGTTGGGACAGGAGCTCACCCCTCCACTTT. Residues: CASSWDRSSPLHF.

This chain joins TRBV30 and TRBJ2-2, with 7 nucleotides matching TRBD1. V dropped 5 bases and J dropped 3; count of bases not matched to a gene: 6. Germline loops: CDR1 GTSNPN, CDR2 SVGIG (reference sequence). This CDR3 region has 14 residues. The CDR3 here is CAWATGPHTGELFF. The CDR3 bases are TGTGCCTGGGCGACAGGGCCTCACACCGGGGAGCTGTTTTTT.

This clone turned up a few times. This sequence joins TRBV6-5 and TRBJ2-2; D may be TRBD1 (6 bases). Germline V gene lookup returns CDR1 MNHEY and CDR2 SVGAGI. V was pared by 6 bases and J by 7 bases, with 9 bases between. The CDR3 is made up of 12 amino acids. The CDR3 DNA reads TGTGCCAGCAGGGACAGCGTCGGGGAGCTGTTTTTT. Encoded protein: CASRDSVGELFF.

The chain combines TRBV5-1 with TRBJ2-1, with 9 bases fitting TRBD1. CDR1 is SGHRS, CDR2 YFSETQ, per germline. The CDR3 has 16 residues. With 1 base clipped from V and 9 bases from J, the junction kept 11 bases outside the gene matches. The CDR3 here is CASSLTDGTGISEQFF. In DNA form, the CDR3 reads TGCGCCAGCAGCTTGACCGATGGGACAGGGATAAGTGAGCAGTTCTTC.

The chain is built from TRBV6-1 and TRBJ1-5; 9 bases align to TRBD1. CDR1 MNHNS and CDR2 SASEGT come from the germline V gene. The CDR3 spans 15 residues. With 10 bases clipped from V and 6 bases from J, the junction kept 13 bases outside the gene matches. The CDR3 reads CATTMDRGDGQPQHF. In DNA, the CDR3 is TGTGCCACTACTATGGACAGGGGAGACGGTCAGCCCCAGCATTTT.

The table lists this clone with a few counts. The chain uses TRBV7-7 and TRBJ2-3, with a tentative D call TRBD1 (6 bases). Per germline, CDR1 SSHAT and CDR2 FNYEAQ (reference sequence). CDR3 length: 15 residues. V was cut by 2 bases and J by 4 bases, with 13 bases left in between. CDR3 protein: CASSLSVGAADTQYF. The CDR3 coding sequence is TGTGCCAGCAGCTTAAGCGTGGGGGCAGCAGATACGCAGTATTTT. The whole variable domain, remainder taken from reference TRBV7-7 and TRBJ2-3, is GAGVSQSPRYKVTKRGQDVTLRCDPISSHATLYWYQQALGQGPEFLTYFNYEAQPDKSGLPSDRFSAERPEGSISTLTIQRTEQRDSAMYRCASSLSVGAADTQYFGPGTRLTVL.

The chain's CDR3 is CASGLHSSYNEQFF. The CDR3 nucleotides read TGTGCTAGTGGTTTGCACAGTTCCTACAATGAGCAGTTCTTC. V is TRBV12-5 and J is TRBJ2-1, with unresolved D. The V end was cut by 2 bases, the J end by 1 base, with 6 bases between. Germline assignment: CDR1 LGHNT and CDR2 FRNRAP. This CDR3 region has 14 residues. The whole variable domain, remainder taken from reference TRBV12-5 and TRBJ2-1, is DARVTQTPRHKVTEMGQEVTMRCQPILGHNTVFWYRQTMMQGLELLAYFRNRAPLDDSGMPKDRFSAEMPDATLATLKIQPSEPRDSAVYFCASGLHSSYNEQFFGPGTRLTVL.

The chain joins TRBV27 to TRBJ1-2; D is uncertain. The CDR3 loop spans 15 amino acids. Germline assignment: CDR1 MNHEY and CDR2 SMNVEV (reference sequence). Trimming removed 2 bases at V and 4 bases at J, with 14 bases between. The CDR3 protein is CASSLGRAPTYGYTF. The CDR3, as DNA: TGTGCCAGCAGTTTAGGGAGGGCCCCGACCTATGGCTACACCTTC.

In the case of this clone: Mismatch with germline at one junction end may stem from a read error. CDR3 coding DNA: TGTGCCAGCAGCCGCGGGACCGGGACGGACATTGGCAACACCTTC. This sequence encodes CASSRGTGTDIGNTF. The gene calls are TRBV6-5 and TRBJ1-2, with D possibly TRBD1 on 5 matching bases. In germline, CDR1 is MNHEY, CDR2 SVGAGI. The CDR3 consists of 15 residues.

The chain recombines TRBV7-6 with TRBJ1-5; unclear D gene. Trimming took 6 bases from V and 5 from J, leaving 17 bases between them. There are 15 residues in the CDR3. Germline-derived CDR1 and CDR2 are SGHVS and FNYEAQ. The CDR3 reads CASSQRLGEDQPQHF. The CDR3 DNA sequence: TGTGCCAGCAGTCAAAGGCTGGGAGAGGATCAGCCCCAGCATTTT.